Shown below are 32 T cell receptor beta chains from a single sample sequenced in a study of Ad26.COV2.S vaccination and SARS-CoV-2 variants. The sample's treatment: over 15 received Ad26.COV2.S at low or high dose, single or two shots; several received placebo; per-sample allocation not given. Sampling took place 63 days after the first vaccine or placebo injection. Method: immunoSEQ multiplex PCR; TCRdb's copy keeps in-frame clones and lacks some. The table records about 500,000 clones, roughly 87% of them present only once. Specimen: peripheral blood, collected in a trial of Ad26.COV2.S vaccine versus placebo. These TCRs come from a person aged 18-65 years who received the Ad26.COV2.S COVID-19 vaccine or a placebo.

This clone was seen just once. V and J are TRBV30 and TRBJ1-1, with D hard to call. Germline values: CDR1 GTSNPN, CDR2 SVGIG (reference sequence). V lost 5 bases to trimming and J lost 0 bases, with 10 bases between them. The CDR3 extends over 13 amino acids. The CDR3 region is CAWDPGLNTEAFF. CDR3 nucleotide sequence: TGTGCCTGGGATCCGGGCCTGAACACTGAAGCTTTCTTT.

V and J are TRBV10-3 and TRBJ2-3; 12 bases line up with TRBD2. The CDR3 runs 18 residues. CDR1 and CDR2 from the germline V gene are ENHRY and SYGVKD. V trimming: 2 bases; J trimming: 3 bases; junction bases outside the gene matches: 9. CDR3 loop: CAISEGLAGGPETDTQYF. The DNA for the CDR3 is TGTGCCATCAGTGAGGGGCTAGCGGGAGGGCCCGAAACAGATACGCAGTATTTT.

J is TRBJ1-6 and V is TRBV30; 8 nucleotides line up with TRBD1. The junction had 4 bases not matched to a gene; V was cut back by 4 bases and J by 5 bases. Germline V CDR1 and CDR2: GTSNPN, SVGIG (reference sequence). The CDR3 contains 14 residues. The CDR3 DNA reads TGTGCCTGGACAGGGGGCCTCAATAATTCACCCCTCCACTTT. Protein: CAWTGGLNNSPLHF. The variable domain in full, with the rest retrieved from reference TRBV30 and TRBJ1-6, is SQTIHQWPATLVQPVGSPLSLECTVEGTSNPNLYWYRQAAGRGLQLLFYSVGIGQISSEVPQNLSASRPQDRQFILSSKKLLLSDSGFYLCAWTGGLNNSPLHFGNGTRLTVT.

This clone was picked up one time. The V and J genes are TRBV29-1 and TRBJ1-1; 8 positions match TRBD1. Losses at the gene ends were 7 bases for V and 4 bases for J; bases not matched to a gene: 2. The length of the CDR3 is 11 residues. Per the germline V gene, CDR1 is SQVTM and CDR2 is ANQGSEA. For the CDR3, the DNA is TGCAGCGCCGACAGGGGCACTGAAGCTTTCTTT. Protein product: CSADRGTEAFF. Using reference TRBV29-1 and TRBJ1-1 for the parts outside the CDR3, the full variable domain is SAVISQKPSRDICQRGTSLTIQCQVDSQVTMMFWYRQQPGQSLTLIATANQGSEATYESGFVIDKFPISRPNLTFSTLTVSNMSPEDSSIYLCSADRGTEAFFGQGTRLTVV.

J is TRBJ1-5 and V is TRBV28; 11 bases map to TRBD1. This CDR3 region has 15 residues. The germline V gene has CDR1 MDHEN and CDR2 SYDVKM. V trimming: 7 bases; J trimming: 9 bases; junction bases outside the gene matches: 11. CDR3 region: CASNPGGTGGWPQHF. CDR3 in DNA: TGTGCCAGCAACCCCGGGGGGACAGGGGGATGGCCCCAGCATTTT.

The J gene is TRBJ2-2, the V gene TRBV9, with 9 bases lining up with TRBD2. There are 19 residues in the CDR3. From germline, CDR1 is SGDLS and CDR2 YYNGEE. V trimming: 4 bases; J trimming: 1 base; junction bases outside the gene matches: 14. The CDR3 nucleotides read TGTGCCAGCAGCCCGAGCGGGAGGAACACACCCATGAACACCGGGGAGCTGTTTTTT. It codes for CASSPSGRNTPMNTGELFF.

CDR3 region: CASSFSGVGYTF. The CDR3, as DNA: TGTGCCAGCAGCTTCTCAGGGGTCGGCTACACCTTC. V and J are TRBV7-8 and TRBJ1-2, with a possible D match to TRBD1 (6 bases). CDR1 SGHVS and CDR2 FQNEAQ come from the germline V gene. Trimming left V 3 bases short and J 8 bases short, with 10 bases between. CDR3 length: 12 amino acids.

This chain joins TRBV11-2 and TRBJ1-1; D not certain. CDR3 length: 11 amino acids. With 4 bases removed from V and 8 bases from J, the gap between germline ends came to 8 bases. Germline V gene data show CDR1 as SGHAT and CDR2 as FQNNGV. The CDR3 DNA is TGTGCCAGCAGCTCTGTGACAGAAGCTTTCTTT. Protein sequence: CASSSVTEAFF.

This chain uses TRBV19 with TRBJ1-5; 7 nucleotides match TRBD1. With 6 bases clipped from V and 4 bases from J, the junction kept 15 bases outside the gene matches. Germline CDR1 and CDR2: LNHDA and SQIVND (reference sequence). This CDR3 spans 17 amino acids. CDR3 residues: CASRLVTGSVGNQPQHF. The CDR3 DNA follows: TGTGCCAGTAGATTGGTGACAGGGTCGGTCGGGAATCAGCCCCAGCATTTT.

The V gene is TRBV11-2, the J gene TRBJ1-6; the D is unclear. V gave up 7 bases and J gave up 11 bases, with 21 bases separating them. The length of the CDR3 is 15 residues. The germline V gene has CDR1 SGHAT and CDR2 FQNNGV. The CDR3 DNA follows: TGTGCCAGCACCAACCCCAGAGGGTATTCGACACCCCTCCACTTT. Translated, it gives CASTNPRGYSTPLHF.

The CDR3 reads CASSLAGVSEQYF. The CDR3 DNA follows: TGTGCCAGCAGCTTGGCAGGGGTGAGCGAGCAGTACTTC. This rearrangement joins TRBV11-2 to TRBJ2-7; a possible D gene is TRBD1 (6 bases). Germline V lookup: CDR1 SGHAT, CDR2 FQNNGV. The V gene lost 3 bases and the J gene lost 6 bases, with 12 bases spanning the gap. The CDR3 consists of 13 residues.

In DNA, the CDR3 is TGTGCCAGCAGTATCGGGGGGTATGACACCGGGGAGCTGTTTTTT. Its translation is CASSIGGYDTGELFF. The gene calls are TRBV25-1 and TRBJ2-2, with 7 nucleotides matching TRBD2. Germline values: CDR1 MGHDK, CDR2 SYGVNS. This CDR3 contains 15 residues. The V gene end was trimmed by 5 bases and the J gene end by 3 bases; junction bases not matched to a gene: 6.

The rearrangement joins TRBV15 to TRBJ1-5; D gene ambiguous. CDR3 length: 15 amino acids. The V end lost 0 bases, the J end lost 0 bases, and 6 bases lay between the germline ends. Germline lookup yields CDR1 LNHNV and CDR2 YYDKDF (reference sequence). The DNA of the CDR3 is TGTGCCACCAGCAGAGATCCAGCTAGCAATCAGCCCCAGCATTTT. Its translation: CATSRDPASNQPQHF.

V gene TRBV4-1 combines with J gene TRBJ1-4; 9 bases fit TRBD1. CDR1 and CDR2 from the germline V gene are MGHRA and YSYEKL. The trim removed 1 base at V and 4 bases at J, leaving 4 bases unmatched. This CDR3 region has 16 residues. This chain's CDR3 is CASSQGTGVINEKLFF. The CDR3 DNA is TGCGCCAGCAGCCAAGGGACAGGGGTAATTAATGAAAAACTGTTTTTT.

This chain connects TRBV6-5 to TRBJ2-7; 10 nucleotides match TRBD2. Per the germline V gene, CDR1 is MNHEY and CDR2 is SVGAGI. V lost 4 bases to trimming and J lost 2 bases; unmatched junction nucleotides: 2. The CDR3 consists of 14 residues. The CDR3 is CASSSLAGPYEQYF. The CDR3 nucleotides are TGTGCCAGCAGTTCACTAGCGGGACCCTACGAGCAGTACTTC.

The gene calls are TRBV27 and TRBJ2-7; the D gene is possibly TRBD1 (5 bases). Germline CDR1 is MNHEY and CDR2 is SMNVEV (reference sequence). The CDR3 consists of 14 residues. V was shortened by 4 bases and J by 1 base, with 11 bases between the two germline ends. The CDR3 region is CASSSNQGSYEQYF. The CDR3 nucleotides read TGTGCCAGCAGTTCGAATCAGGGTTCCTACGAGCAGTACTTC.

The chain carries TRBV2 and TRBJ1-3, with D perhaps matching TRBD1 (6 bases). The germline V gene encodes CDR1 SNHLY and CDR2 FYNNEI. The CDR3 is 15 amino acids. The ends were cut back, 1 base at V and 4 bases at J, with 11 bases in the middle. In DNA, the CDR3 is TGTGCCAGCAGTGAAGAGGGGGTGATAGGAAACACCATATATTTT. This codes for CASSEEGVIGNTIYF. Full variable domain (remainder filled in from reference TRBV2 and TRBJ1-3): EPEVTQTPSHQVTQMGQEVILRCVPISNHLYFYWYRQILGQKVEFLVSFYNNEISEKSEIFDDQFSVERPDGSNFTLKIRSTKLEDSAMYFCASSEEGVIGNTIYFGEGSWLTVV.

The chain uses TRBV11-2 and TRBJ1-2, with TRBD1 matching 7 bases. This CDR3 has 15 amino acids. V lost 0 bases and J lost 8; bases outside the gene matches: 9. Germline CDR1 SGHAT, CDR2 FQNNGV. The CDR3 sequence: CASSLEPTGASGYTF. In DNA, the CDR3 is TGTGCCAGCAGCTTAGAACCAACAGGGGCGAGCGGCTACACCTTC.

V and J are TRBV28 and TRBJ2-5, with D perhaps TRBD1 (5 bases). Germline CDR1 reads MDHEN; CDR2 reads SYDVKM. The CDR3 covers 14 residues. V lost 5 bases and J 4 bases, leaving 14 bases between the germline ends. In DNA form, the CDR3 reads TGTGCCAGCAGTCTCCTTGGGCAGGGAGAGACCCAGTACTTC. Amino acid sequence: CASSLLGQGETQYF.

This clone was detected once. The chain is built from TRBV27 and TRBJ1-1, with no clear D. Trimming cost V 4 bases and J 2 bases, with 8 bases left between them. The CDR3 is made up of 13 amino acids. Germline CDR1 and CDR2: MNHEY and SMNVEV (reference sequence). CDR3 region: CASSSFLNTEAFF. The CDR3 DNA reads TGTGCCAGCAGTTCGTTCTTAAACACTGAAGCTTTCTTT.

The V and J genes are TRBV25-1 and TRBJ2-7, with 9 bases fitting TRBD1. The CDR3 length is 13 residues. V was pared by 5 bases and J by 2 bases, with 1 base of the junction left unmatched. In germline, CDR1 is MGHDK, CDR2 SYGVNS. CDR3 sequence reads: CASSRDRAYEQYF. For the CDR3, the DNA is TGTGCCAGCAGTCGGGACAGGGCCTACGAGCAGTACTTC.

The CDR3 protein is CASSQGGEDNEKLFF. The DNA of the CDR3 is TGTGCCAGCAGCCAGGGCGGAGAAGATAATGAAAAACTGTTTTTT. This chain uses TRBV4-2 with TRBJ1-4; no clear D. CDR1 and CDR2 (germline): LGHNA, YNFKEQ. The CDR3 has 15 amino acids. The V end was cut by 3 bases, the J end by 4 bases, with 12 bases between.

The chain combines TRBV29-1 with TRBJ1-1; 7 bases fit TRBD1. The germline V gene encodes CDR1 SQVTM and CDR2 ANQGSEA. This CDR3 has 12 amino acids. V gave up 4 bases and J gave up 4 bases; unmatched junction bases: 3. The CDR3 sequence is CSVVRGPTEAFF. CDR3 nucleotides: TGCAGCGTTGTTAGGGGGCCCACTGAAGCTTTCTTT.

The J gene is TRBJ2-1, the V gene TRBV28; D might be TRBD1 (5 bases). The germline V gene encodes CDR1 MDHEN and CDR2 SYDVKM. With 6 bases removed from V and 0 bases from J, the gap between germline ends came to 15 bases. This CDR3 spans 16 amino acids. The CDR3 nucleotides read TGTGCCAGCAGCCCCTCAGGGCAGAGCTCCTACAATGAGCAGTTCTTC. This encodes CASSPSGQSSYNEQFF.

The table lists this clone with a count of one. The chain links TRBV6-5 to TRBJ2-2; possible D gene TRBD1, 6 bases. The CDR3 runs 15 residues. V lost 1 base to trimming and J lost 2 bases, with 8 bases between them. Germline CDR1 reads MNHEY; CDR2 reads SVGAGI. The chain's CDR3 is CASSYWTVNTGELFF. The CDR3 DNA follows: TGTGCCAGCAGTTACTGGACAGTAAACACCGGGGAGCTGTTTTTT.

This chain links TRBV2 with TRBJ2-3, with D perhaps matching TRBD2 (5 bases). Per germline, CDR1 SNHLY and CDR2 FYNNEI. This CDR3 has 14 residues. V was shortened by 2 bases and J by 4 bases, with 10 bases between the two germline ends. This CDR3 reads CASSELGSADTQYF. The CDR3 DNA reads as TGTGCCAGCAGTGAACTAGGGAGCGCAGATACGCAGTATTTT.

V gene TRBV5-1 combines with J gene TRBJ1-4, with D hard to call. V lost 4 bases, J lost 3 bases, and 10 bases lay in between. In germline, CDR1 is SGHRS, CDR2 YFSETQ. This CDR3 contains 14 residues. CDR3 coding DNA: TGCGCCAGCAGCACCCGGGGTCCTAATGAAAAACTGTTTTTT. It encodes CASSTRGPNEKLFF.

The genes are TRBV18 and TRBJ2-1, with a possible D match to TRBD2 (6 bases). Germline V gene data show CDR1 as KGHSH and CDR2 as LQKENI. The V and J ends lost 6 bases and 7 bases respectively, with 19 bases between them. The CDR3 covers 15 residues. The CDR3 region is CASSRGEEPRNEQFF. The CDR3 bases are TGTGCCAGCTCCCGCGGGGAGGAACCTAGGAATGAGCAGTTCTTC.

The rearrangement links TRBV4-3 to TRBJ2-3; 9 bases align to TRBD2. This CDR3 has 15 amino acids. Germline V lookup: CDR1 LGHNA, CDR2 YSLEER. J lost 5 bases, V lost 2 bases, and 5 bases had no gene match. DNA for the CDR3: TGCGCCAGCAGCCAACTGAGCGGGGGGCTAGATACGCAGTATTTT. Translation: CASSQLSGGLDTQYF.

This chain uses TRBV5-1 with TRBJ1-4; the match to TRBD1 covers 7 bases. The CDR3 runs 14 residues. The V and J ends lost 5 bases and 2 bases, in that order; junction bases with no gene match: 3. Germline loops: CDR1 SGHRS, CDR2 YFSETQ. The CDR3 protein is CASRQTGTNEKLFF. In DNA form, the CDR3 reads TGCGCCAGCAGGCAGACAGGGACTAATGAAAAACTGTTTTTT. Full variable domain (outside the CDR3, taken from reference TRBV5-1 and TRBJ1-4): KAGVTQTPRYLIKTRGQQVTLSCSPISGHRSVSWYQQTPGQGLQFLFEYFSETQRNKGNFPGRFSGRQFSNSRSEMNVSTLELGDSALYLCASRQTGTNEKLFFGSGTQLSVL.

The chain is built from TRBV6-5 and TRBJ1-5, with a possible D match to TRBD1 (5 bases). Trimming stripped 4 bases from V and 4 bases from J, with 11 bases between. CDR3 length: 14 residues. In germline, CDR1 is MNHEY, CDR2 SVGAGI. The CDR3 reads CASSSPSGNQPQHF. The CDR3 DNA follows: TGTGCCAGCAGTTCACCGTCAGGGAATCAGCCCCAGCATTTT.

The rearrangement joins TRBV6-4 to TRBJ2-3; D may be TRBD1 (6 bases). This CDR3 comprises 16 residues. Trimming pared 5 bases from V and 0 bases from J, leaving 15 bases between. The V gene's germline CDR1 is MRHNA and CDR2 SNTAGT. For the CDR3, the DNA is TGTGCCAGCAGTCTACAGGGTTTTCCTAGCACAGATACGCAGTATTTT. The encoded protein is CASSLQGFPSTDTQYF.